This is a list of T cell receptor beta chains from one sample in a study of shared clonotypes between healthy human individuals. Sequenced by immunoSEQ multiplex PCR; TCRdb stores in-frame clones only, minus some. The table includes around 600,000 clones, 95% to 98% detected once. Sequenced sample: naive CD8+ T cells sorted from blood. These receptors were taken from a young man in good health. Both conserved end residues are part of each CDR3. The D gene is left open where the match is weak. Size tells how often a clone was seen (once, few, many) or the class of an expanded clone, and some rows leave it out.

d_call: NA; j_call: TRBJ2-1; v_call: TRBV27; clone_size: NA; cdr3_aa: CASSLVRETYNEQFF; cdr3_nt: TGTGCCAGCAGTTTAGTACGAGAGACGTACAATGAGCAGTTCTTC
d_call: NA; j_call: TRBJ2-1; v_call: TRBV28; clone_size: NA; cdr3_aa: CASSLYLIEQFF; cdr3_nt: TGTGCCAGCAGTTTGTATCTTATTGAGCAGTTCTTC
d_call: NA; j_call: TRBJ2-7; v_call: TRBV27; clone_size: NA; cdr3_aa: CASKGYRDPPYEQYF; cdr3_nt: TGTGCCAGCAAGGGCTATCGGGACCCACCCTACGAGCAGTACTTC
d_call: NA; j_call: TRBJ1-5; v_call: TRBV5-4; clone_size: NA; cdr3_aa: CASSPTPQTNQPQHF; cdr3_nt: TGTGCCAGCAGCCCAACCCCGCAGACCAATCAGCCCCAGCATTTT
d_call: NA; j_call: TRBJ2-7; v_call: TRBV10-3; clone_size: NA; cdr3_aa: CAISEGPEQYF; cdr3_nt: TGTGCCATCAGTGAGGGCCCCGAGCAGTACTTC
d_call: NA; j_call: TRBJ2-7; v_call: TRBV6-6; clone_size: NA; cdr3_aa: CASSSVDEQYF; cdr3_nt: TGTGCCAGCAGTTCTGTCGACGAGCAGTACTTC
d_call: NA; j_call: TRBJ2-5; v_call: TRBV20-1; clone_size: NA; cdr3_aa: CKLGETQYF; cdr3_nt: TGCAAGCTAGGGGAGACCCAGTACTTC
d_call: TRBD1; j_call: TRBJ2-7; v_call: TRBV27; clone_size: NA; cdr3_aa: CASSPSQGQAHYEQYF; cdr3_nt: TGTGCCAGCAGTCCATCTCAGGGACAGGCACACTACGAGCAGTACTTC
d_call: TRBD1; j_call: TRBJ2-7; v_call: TRBV7-9; clone_size: NA; cdr3_aa: CASSQTGQEQYF; cdr3_nt: TGTGCCAGCAGCCAGACAGGGCAAGAGCAGTACTTC
d_call: NA; j_call: TRBJ2-7; v_call: TRBV5-4; clone_size: NA; cdr3_aa: CASSFFTDPRDEQYF; cdr3_nt: TGTGCCAGCAGCTTTTTTACAGACCCTAGGGACGAGCAGTACTTC
d_call: NA; j_call: TRBJ2-3; v_call: TRBV27; clone_size: NA; cdr3_aa: CASSPQVGWSTDTQYF; cdr3_nt: TGTGCCAGCAGCCCCCAAGTGGGCTGGAGCACAGATACGCAGTATTTT
d_call: TRBD2; j_call: TRBJ2-7; v_call: TRBV5-6; clone_size: NA; cdr3_aa: CASSLASGSYEQYF; cdr3_nt: TGTGCCAGCAGCTTGGCTAGCGGGAGCTACGAGCAGTACTTC
d_call: NA; j_call: TRBJ2-1; v_call: TRBV5-5; clone_size: NA; cdr3_aa: CASSPNLAESTYNEQFF; cdr3_nt: TGTGCCAGCAGCCCGAACTTAGCGGAGTCCACCTACAATGAGCAGTTCTTC
d_call: TRBD1; j_call: TRBJ2-7; v_call: TRBV30; clone_size: NA; cdr3_aa: CAWSIGTEYEQYF; cdr3_nt: TGTGCCTGGAGTATTGGGACAGAGTACGAGCAGTACTTC
d_call: TRBD1; j_call: TRBJ2-1; v_call: TRBV11-2; clone_size: once; cdr3_aa: CASSILQGASYNEQFF; cdr3_nt: TGTGCCAGCAGCATACTACAGGGGGCTTCCTACAATGAGCAGTTCTTC
d_call: TRBD1; j_call: TRBJ2-7; v_call: TRBV6-1; clone_size: NA; cdr3_aa: CASRGTDSYEQYF; cdr3_nt: TGTGCCAGCAGGGGGACAGATTCCTACGAGCAGTACTTC
d_call: NA; j_call: TRBJ2-1; v_call: TRBV7-9; clone_size: NA; cdr3_aa: CASIHPADRLSYNEQFF; cdr3_nt: TGTGCCAGCATCCATCCCGCGGACAGACTTTCCTACAATGAGCAGTTCTTC
d_call: TRBD1; j_call: TRBJ2-7; v_call: TRBV27; clone_size: NA; cdr3_aa: CASSLTGTGDNYEQYF; cdr3_nt: TGTGCCAGCAGTTTGACCGGGACAGGGGATAACTACGAGCAGTACTTC
d_call: TRBD2; j_call: TRBJ2-1; v_call: TRBV7-3; clone_size: NA; cdr3_aa: CASSFPSAGGFNEQFF; cdr3_nt: TGTGCCAGCAGCTTTCCTTCCGCGGGAGGTTTTAATGAGCAGTTCTTC
d_call: NA; j_call: TRBJ2-7; v_call: TRBV7-9; clone_size: NA; cdr3_aa: CASSFTEDYEQYF; cdr3_nt: TGTGCCAGCAGCTTTACAGAGGACTACGAGCAGTACTTC
d_call: NA; j_call: TRBJ1-1; v_call: TRBV9; clone_size: NA; cdr3_aa: CASSVGSFNTEAFF; cdr3_nt: TGTGCCAGCAGCGTAGGATCTTTTAACACTGAAGCTTTCTTT
d_call: NA; j_call: TRBJ2-5; v_call: TRBV7-9; clone_size: NA; cdr3_aa: CASSQFQETQYF; cdr3_nt: TGTGCCAGCTCCCAGTTTCAAGAGACCCAGTACTTC
d_call: NA; j_call: TRBJ2-7; v_call: TRBV10-3; clone_size: NA; cdr3_aa: CAISESGGGYEQYF; cdr3_nt: TGTGCCATCAGTGAGTCCGGAGGTGGGTACGAGCAGTACTTC
d_call: NA; j_call: TRBJ1-1; v_call: TRBV28; clone_size: NA; cdr3_aa: CASSLSAANTEAFF; cdr3_nt: TGTGCCAGCAGTTTATCGGCGGCGAACACTGAAGCTTTCTTT
d_call: NA; j_call: TRBJ2-7; v_call: TRBV28; clone_size: NA; cdr3_aa: CASSLSSSYEQYF; cdr3_nt: TGTGCCAGCAGTTTATCTAGTTCGTACGAGCAGTACTTC
d_call: TRBD2; j_call: TRBJ2-1; v_call: TRBV5-6; clone_size: NA; cdr3_aa: CASSWETSGDEQFF; cdr3_nt: TGTGCCAGCAGCTGGGAGACTAGCGGGGATGAGCAGTTCTTC
d_call: NA; j_call: TRBJ2-1; v_call: TRBV7-9; clone_size: NA; cdr3_aa: CASRSAGFHEQFF; cdr3_nt: TGTGCCAGCAGGTCCGCAGGGTTTCATGAGCAGTTCTTC
d_call: NA; j_call: TRBJ2-3; v_call: TRBV27; clone_size: NA; cdr3_aa: CASSLLAGGRGRADTQYF; cdr3_nt: TGTGCCAGCAGTTTATTGGCCGGCGGCAGGGGGAGGGCAGATACGCAGTATTTT
d_call: TRBD2; j_call: TRBJ2-3; v_call: TRBV7-8; clone_size: NA; cdr3_aa: CASSSLAGETHTQYF; cdr3_nt: TGTGCCAGCAGCTCCCTAGCGGGAGAAACACATACGCAGTATTTT
d_call: TRBD1; j_call: TRBJ1-2; v_call: TRBV13; clone_size: once; cdr3_aa: CASSLGGQGLYGYTF; cdr3_nt: TGTGCCAGCAGCTTAGGAGGACAGGGACTCTATGGCTACACCTTC
d_call: NA; j_call: TRBJ2-5; v_call: TRBV11-2; clone_size: NA; cdr3_aa: CASSEPRTETQYF; cdr3_nt: TGTGCCAGCAGCGAACCCCGAACGGAGACCCAGTACTTC
d_call: NA; j_call: TRBJ2-7; v_call: TRBV6-1; clone_size: NA; cdr3_aa: CASSEQSGLQYEQYF; cdr3_nt: TGTGCCAGCAGTGAGCAGTCGGGACTCCAATACGAGCAGTACTTC
d_call: TRBD1; j_call: TRBJ2-7; v_call: TRBV27; clone_size: NA; cdr3_aa: CATGQGGSYEQYF; cdr3_nt: TGTGCCACGGGACAGGGTGGATCCTACGAGCAGTACTTC
d_call: TRBD2; j_call: TRBJ2-1; v_call: TRBV5-1; clone_size: NA; cdr3_aa: CASSLVEFGLAGSSSYNEQFF; cdr3_nt: TGCGCCAGCAGCTTGGTTGAGTTTGGACTAGCGGGATCGAGCTCCTACAATGAGCAGTTCTTC
d_call: NA; j_call: TRBJ1-2; v_call: TRBV27; clone_size: once; cdr3_aa: CASSLSSVRGYTF; cdr3_nt: TGTGCCAGCAGTTTATCGTCAGTTAGAGGCTACACCTTC
d_call: NA; j_call: TRBJ1-1; v_call: TRBV25-1; clone_size: NA; cdr3_aa: CASSTQGSAFF; cdr3_nt: TGTGCCAGCAGTACTCAGGGATCAGCTTTCTTT
d_call: NA; j_call: TRBJ2-4; v_call: TRBV28; clone_size: NA; cdr3_aa: CASSPEGEHGTKNIQYF; cdr3_nt: TGTGCCAGCAGTCCCGAAGGGGAACATGGTACCAAAAACATTCAGTACTTC
d_call: TRBD1; j_call: TRBJ2-7; v_call: TRBV7-9; clone_size: once; cdr3_aa: CASSAPGQGDYEQYF; cdr3_nt: TGTGCCAGCAGCGCCCCGGGACAGGGCGACTACGAGCAGTACTTC
d_call: TRBD2; j_call: TRBJ2-5; v_call: TRBV5-4; clone_size: NA; cdr3_aa: CASSAGLVGPAGQETQYF; cdr3_nt: TGTGCCAGCAGCGCGGGACTAGTGGGGCCCGCTGGCCAAGAGACCCAGTACTTC
d_call: NA; j_call: TRBJ2-1; v_call: TRBV11-2; clone_size: NA; cdr3_aa: CASTPFAAGAYNEQFF; cdr3_nt: TGTGCCAGCACTCCATTCGCGGCAGGGGCCTACAATGAGCAGTTCTTC
d_call: TRBD2; j_call: TRBJ2-1; v_call: TRBV27; clone_size: once; cdr3_aa: CASSLIAGESYNEQFF; cdr3_nt: TGTGCCAGCAGTTTAATAGCGGGAGAGTCCTACAATGAGCAGTTCTTC
d_call: TRBD1; j_call: TRBJ2-7; v_call: TRBV6-5; clone_size: NA; cdr3_aa: CASSPGQGGYEQYF; cdr3_nt: TGTGCCAGCAGCCCTGGACAGGGTGGCTACGAGCAGTACTTC
d_call: TRBD2; j_call: TRBJ2-7; v_call: TRBV10-1; clone_size: NA; cdr3_aa: CASSEGTSGLHYEQYF; cdr3_nt: TGCGCCAGCAGTGAAGGGACTAGCGGCCTTCACTACGAGCAGTACTTC
d_call: NA; j_call: TRBJ1-2; v_call: TRBV7-2; clone_size: NA; cdr3_aa: CASSAEDGNITNYGYTF; cdr3_nt: TGTGCCAGCAGCGCCGAGGACGGGAATATTACTAACTATGGCTACACCTTC
d_call: TRBD2; j_call: TRBJ2-7; v_call: TRBV5-4; clone_size: NA; cdr3_aa: CASSLGGLRLAGEGEQYF; cdr3_nt: TGTGCCAGCAGCTTGGGGGGACTCCGACTAGCGGGAGAGGGTGAGCAGTACTTC
d_call: TRBD1; j_call: TRBJ1-5; v_call: TRBV27; clone_size: NA; cdr3_aa: CASSLGTGQWPQHF; cdr3_nt: TGTGCCAGCAGTTTAGGGACAGGCCAATGGCCCCAGCATTTT
d_call: TRBD1; j_call: TRBJ2-1; v_call: TRBV9; clone_size: NA; cdr3_aa: CASSVEGTGRDEQFF; cdr3_nt: TGTGCCAGCAGCGTAGAGGGGACAGGGCGGGACGAGCAGTTCTTC
d_call: TRBD1; j_call: TRBJ1-5; v_call: TRBV28; clone_size: NA; cdr3_aa: CASSRIQGAGPQHF; cdr3_nt: TGTGCCAGCAGTCGGATTCAGGGGGCCGGGCCCCAGCATTTT
d_call: NA; j_call: TRBJ2-1; v_call: TRBV9; clone_size: NA; cdr3_aa: CASGIYYNEQFF; cdr3_nt: TGTGCCAGCGGGATCTACTACAATGAGCAGTTCTTC
d_call: TRBD1; j_call: TRBJ2-7; v_call: TRBV5-1; clone_size: NA; cdr3_aa: CASSSRQGFYEQYF; cdr3_nt: TGCGCCAGCAGCTCCCGACAGGGGTTCTACGAGCAGTACTTC
d_call: NA; j_call: TRBJ2-7; v_call: TRBV9; clone_size: NA; cdr3_aa: CASSVTGLMGYEQYF; cdr3_nt: TGTGCCAGCAGCGTGACAGGTCTGATGGGCTACGAGCAGTACTTC